These 10 T cell receptor beta chains were sequenced from one sample in a study of early T cells in non-severe SARS-CoV-2 infection (dated by TCRdb to the early 2020s). Library creation used 5' RACE. The reads were generated on a NextSeq 500. The public reads were reanalyzed by TCRdb: fastp trimming at Q25, MiXCR alignment, in-frame beta chains only. Entries that share a CDR3 protein sequence are merged under the most common genes and DNA. Across this sample there are about 71,000 distinct CDR3 sequences, with 13% to 15% seen only once. 3% to 5% of the sample comes from the top ten. The sequenced sample was whole blood, obtained at baseline. The receptors stem from an adult who was a healthcare worker with PCR-confirmed SARS-CoV-2 infection or an uninfected control (not recorded which).

Only a few counts were recorded for this clonotype. The chain uses TRBV27 and TRBJ2-1; a weak D match, TRBD1 (5 bases). Per germline, CDR1 MNHEY and CDR2 SMNVEV (reference sequence). With 2 bases removed from V and 0 bases from J, the gap between germline ends came to 17 bases. This CDR3 is built from 18 residues. The CDR3 reads CASSLRGRAESSYNEQFF. In DNA, the CDR3 is TGTGCCAGCAGTTTAAGGGGTAGGGCGGAGAGCTCCTACAATGAGCAGTTCTTC.

This chain uses TRBV7-9 with TRBJ2-1; D ambiguous. V was trimmed by 3 bases and J by 2 bases, leaving 8 bases between them. Germline lookup yields CDR1 SEHNR and CDR2 FQNEAQ (reference sequence). The CDR3 spans 14 residues. Here the CDR3 DNA reads TGTGCCAGCAGCTTCTGGGCCGCCTACAATGAGCAGTTCTTC. Translated: CASSFWAAYNEQFF.

This clonotype was seen at least ten times. V and J are TRBV29-1 and TRBJ2-5; D is unresolved. From germline, CDR1 is SQVTM and CDR2 ANQGSEA. V was shortened by 8 bases and J by 4 bases, with 11 bases between the two germline ends. The CDR3 has 11 residues. DNA for the CDR3: TGCAGCTCCAGGTTGGCAGAGACCCAGTACTTC. It yields the protein CSSRLAETQYF.

Regarding this clonotype: Sequence at one end of the junction differs from germline and may be a read error. J is TRBJ2-3 and V is TRBV12-3 or TRBV12-4; unclear D gene. CDR3 length: 12 amino acids. CDR3 in DNA: TGTGCCAGCAGTTCCCGACCAGAAACGCAGTATTTT. This sequence encodes CASSSRPETQYF.

The chain joins TRBV6-6 to TRBJ2-2; D is possibly TRBD1 or TRBD2 (5 bases each). This CDR3 is 16 amino acids long. The germline V and J ends were trimmed by 4 bases and 2 bases, with 14 bases remaining between them. Germline V gene lookup returns CDR1 MNHNY and CDR2 SVGAGI (reference sequence). The CDR3: CASSWGRIDNTGELFF. The DNA of the CDR3 is TGTGCCAGCAGTTGGGGACGGATAGATAACACCGGGGAGCTGTTTTTT.

This clonotype has at least ten counts. This sequence joins TRBV28 and TRBJ1-4; 7 positions agree with TRBD1. V lost 5 bases to trimming and J lost 3 bases; unmatched junction nucleotides: 6. CDR3 length: 15 amino acids. Looked up from germline, CDR1 is MDHEN and CDR2 is SYDVKM. CDR3 bases: TGTGCCAGCAGTCCCGGACAGGCCGCTAATGAAAAACTGTTTTTT. It encodes CASSPGQAANEKLFF.

This clonotype was counted many times. The chain carries TRBV11-1 and TRBJ2-1; D remains ambiguous. CDR1 and CDR2 from the germline V gene are SGHAT and FQDESV (reference sequence). V lost 0 bases, J lost 9 bases, and 12 bases lay in between. The CDR3 contains 14 residues. The CDR3 loop reads CASSLAEAWGEQFF. The DNA of the CDR3 is TGTGCCAGCAGCTTAGCAGAAGCGTGGGGTGAGCAGTTCTTC.

This chain connects TRBV5-1 to TRBJ2-7; the D call may be TRBD1 or TRBD2 (5 bases each). The V end lost 6 bases, the J end lost 3 bases, and 13 bases lay between the germline ends. Germline loops: CDR1 SGHRS, CDR2 YFSETQ. The CDR3 has 13 amino acids. CDR3 loop: CASTGPGSYEQYF. CDR3 sequence (DNA): TGCGCCAGCACGGGGCCGGGTAGCTACGAGCAGTACTTC.

This clonotype came up a few times. The V call is TRBV15, the J call TRBJ2-5; TRBD2 matches at 13 bases. Per the germline V gene, CDR1 is LNHNV and CDR2 is YYDKDF (reference sequence). Trimming at V came to 5 bases and at J to 4 bases, leaving 13 bases not matched to a gene. CDR3 size: 18 residues. DNA of the CDR3: TGTGCCACCAGCCCAAGGACTAGCGGGAGAGCGGGGAGAGAGACCCAGTACTTC. Its translation: CATSPRTSGRAGRETQYF.

This clonotype came up many times. The chain employs TRBV18 and TRBJ1-5; D remains ambiguous. Per the germline V gene, CDR1 is KGHSH and CDR2 is LQKENI. V was trimmed by 5 bases and J by 2 bases, leaving 7 bases between them. The CDR3 covers 13 residues. The CDR3 spells CASSFGGNQPQHF. The CDR3 nucleotides are TGTGCCAGCTCATTCGGGGGCAATCAGCCCCAGCATTTT.